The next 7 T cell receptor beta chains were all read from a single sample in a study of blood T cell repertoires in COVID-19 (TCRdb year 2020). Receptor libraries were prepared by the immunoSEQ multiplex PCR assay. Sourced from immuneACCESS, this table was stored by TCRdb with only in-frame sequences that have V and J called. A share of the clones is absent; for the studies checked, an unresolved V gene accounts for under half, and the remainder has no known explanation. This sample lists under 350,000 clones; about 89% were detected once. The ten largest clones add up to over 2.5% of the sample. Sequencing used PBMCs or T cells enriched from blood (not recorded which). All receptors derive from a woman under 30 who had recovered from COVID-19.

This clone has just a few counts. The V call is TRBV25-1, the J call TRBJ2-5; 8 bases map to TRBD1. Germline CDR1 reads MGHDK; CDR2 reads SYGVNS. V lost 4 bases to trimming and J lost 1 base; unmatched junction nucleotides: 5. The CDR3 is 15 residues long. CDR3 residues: CASSGWTGSQETQYF. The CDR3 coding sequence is TGTGCCAGCAGTGGGTGGACAGGGAGCCAAGAGACCCAGTACTTC. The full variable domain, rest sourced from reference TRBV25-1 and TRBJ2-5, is EADIYQTPRYLVIGTGKKITLECSQTMGHDKMYWYQQDPGMELHLIHYSYGVNSTEKGDLSSESTVSRIRTEHFPLTLESARPSHTSQYLCASSGWTGSQETQYFGPGTRLLVL.

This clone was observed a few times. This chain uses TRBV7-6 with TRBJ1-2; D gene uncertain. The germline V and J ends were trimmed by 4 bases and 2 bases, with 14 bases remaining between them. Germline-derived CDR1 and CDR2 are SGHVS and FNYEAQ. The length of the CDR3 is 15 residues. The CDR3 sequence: CASSSLRGRNYGYTF. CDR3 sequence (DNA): TGTGCCAGCAGCTCCCTGCGTGGCAGGAACTATGGCTACACCTTC.

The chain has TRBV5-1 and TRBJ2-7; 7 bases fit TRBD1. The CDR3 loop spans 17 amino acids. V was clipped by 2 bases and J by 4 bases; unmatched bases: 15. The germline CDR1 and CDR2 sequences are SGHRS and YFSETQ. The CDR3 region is CASSLGGPRIGMYEQYF. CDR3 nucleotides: TGCGCCAGCAGCTTAGGGGGCCCTAGGATTGGGATGTACGAGCAGTACTTC.

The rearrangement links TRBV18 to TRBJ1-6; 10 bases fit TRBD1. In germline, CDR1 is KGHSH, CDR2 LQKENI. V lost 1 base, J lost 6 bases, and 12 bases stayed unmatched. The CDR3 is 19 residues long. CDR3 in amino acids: CASSPLPISGQGSNSPLHF. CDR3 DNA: TGTGCCAGCTCACCACTACCTATCTCGGGACAGGGGTCTAATTCACCCCTCCACTTT.

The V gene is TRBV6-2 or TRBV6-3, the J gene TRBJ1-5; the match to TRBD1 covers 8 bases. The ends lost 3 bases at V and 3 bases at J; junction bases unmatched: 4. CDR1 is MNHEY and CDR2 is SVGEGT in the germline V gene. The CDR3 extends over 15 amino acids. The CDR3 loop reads CASSYPDRDNQPQHF. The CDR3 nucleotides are TGTGCCAGCAGTTATCCGGACAGGGACAATCAGCCCCAGCATTTT.

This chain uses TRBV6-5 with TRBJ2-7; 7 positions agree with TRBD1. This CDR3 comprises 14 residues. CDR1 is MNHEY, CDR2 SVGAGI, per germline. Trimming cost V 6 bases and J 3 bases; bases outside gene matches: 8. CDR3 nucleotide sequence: TGTGCCAGCAGCAAGGACAGGATACTCTACGAGCAGTACTTC. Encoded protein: CASSKDRILYEQYF.

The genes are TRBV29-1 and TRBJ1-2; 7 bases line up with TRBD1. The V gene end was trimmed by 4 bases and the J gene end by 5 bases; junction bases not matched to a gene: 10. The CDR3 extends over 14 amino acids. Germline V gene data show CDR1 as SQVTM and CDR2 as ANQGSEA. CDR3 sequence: CSVGVEGAGYGYTF. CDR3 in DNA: TGCAGCGTTGGCGTTGAGGGGGCTGGATATGGCTACACCTTC. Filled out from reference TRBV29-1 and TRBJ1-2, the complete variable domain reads SAVISQKPSRDICQRGTSLTIQCQVDSQVTMMFWYRQQPGQSLTLIATANQGSEATYESGFVIDKFPISRPNLTFSTLTVSNMSPEDSSIYLCSVGVEGAGYGYTFGSGTRLTVV.